Sequencing of this T cell receptor (beta chain) was carried out in a study of identifying expanded T cells in peripheral blood. Concerning this clone: The antigen is not known.

Produced via immunoSEQ multiplex PCR; TCRdb's table is partial and in-frame only. This sample carries tens of thousands of clones, 84% of them seen once, and the ten largest clones take 18%. Study findings and constraints: Differentially abundant clones: roughly 1.2 between replicates, around 17 at approximately 14 days, 19 to 20 at four. Variance in clone template counts between roughly 2-week samples significantly increased with total template count across all healthy donors.

CDR1 is SEHNR and CDR2 is FQNEAQ in the germline V gene (reference sequence). This CDR3 comprises 13 residues. V was cut by 3 bases and J by 3 bases, with 8 bases left in between. No infections or other immune events were documented during collection. This clonotype was obtained from a person aged 18-70 years in good health. The chain joins TRBV7-9 to TRBJ1-1; D call uncertain. Sequencing was carried out using blood. The CDR3 DNA reads as TGTGCCAGCAGCTTGGTTGGAGACACTGAAGCTTTCTTT. This encodes CASSLVGDTEAFF.